This T cell receptor (beta chain) was recorded in a study of cytomegalovirus exposure and HLA in healthy donors. Findings of the study overall: Compared with the approximately 700-donor mean, an Asian-associated ancestry cluster reportedly had fewer N-insertions, according to a later analysis.

PCR involved 60 Vbeta and 13 Jbeta primers. Clones were sequenced by immunoSEQ multiplex PCR, and TCRdb holds only the in-frame ones, with some missing. The sample yields about 120,000 clones, roughly a tenth seen once. Trimming removed 5 bases from V and 7 bases from J, with 12 bases in between. CDR3 length: 13 residues. Germline V lookup: CDR1 SGHRS, CDR2 YFSETQ. As for this clone: Its target is not known.

This clonotype originated in a woman between 18 and 29 years old in good health and CMV-seropositive. The sequenced material came from PBMCs. V is TRBV5-1 and J is TRBJ1-4, with D tentatively TRBD1 (6 bases). The CDR3 bases are TGCGCCAGCAGGCAGGGGCAAGGTGAAAAACTGTTTTTT. Protein: CASRQGQGEKLFF. The full variable domain, with the rest looked up from reference TRBV5-1 and TRBJ1-4, is KAGVTQTPRYLIKTRGQQVTLSCSPISGHRSVSWYQQTPGQGLQFLFEYFSETQRNKGNFPGRFSGRQFSNSRSEMNVSTLELGDSALYLCASRQGQGEKLFFGSGTQLSVL.